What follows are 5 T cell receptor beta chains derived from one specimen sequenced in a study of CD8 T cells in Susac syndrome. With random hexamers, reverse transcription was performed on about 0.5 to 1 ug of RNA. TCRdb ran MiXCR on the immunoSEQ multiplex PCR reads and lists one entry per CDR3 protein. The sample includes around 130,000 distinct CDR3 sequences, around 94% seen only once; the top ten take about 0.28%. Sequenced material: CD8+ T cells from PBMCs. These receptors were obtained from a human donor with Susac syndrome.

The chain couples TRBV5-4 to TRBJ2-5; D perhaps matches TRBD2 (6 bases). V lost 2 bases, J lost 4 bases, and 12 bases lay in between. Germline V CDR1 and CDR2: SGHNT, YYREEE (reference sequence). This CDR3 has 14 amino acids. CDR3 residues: CASSLGTPRETQYF. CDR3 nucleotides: TGTGCCAGCAGCTTAGGGACTCCCCGAGAGACCCAGTACTTC.

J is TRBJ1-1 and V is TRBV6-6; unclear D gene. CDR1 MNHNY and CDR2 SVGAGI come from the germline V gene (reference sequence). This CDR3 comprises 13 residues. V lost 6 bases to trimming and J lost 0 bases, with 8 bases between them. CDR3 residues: CASRGWVNTEAFF. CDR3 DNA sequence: TGTGCCAGCAGGGGGTGGGTGAACACTGAAGCTTTCTTT.

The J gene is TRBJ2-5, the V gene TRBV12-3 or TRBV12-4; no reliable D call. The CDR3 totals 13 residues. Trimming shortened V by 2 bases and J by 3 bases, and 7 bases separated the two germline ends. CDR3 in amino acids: CASSLRDKETQYF. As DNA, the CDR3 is TGTGCCAGCAGTTTAAGGGATAAAGAGACCCAGTACTTC.

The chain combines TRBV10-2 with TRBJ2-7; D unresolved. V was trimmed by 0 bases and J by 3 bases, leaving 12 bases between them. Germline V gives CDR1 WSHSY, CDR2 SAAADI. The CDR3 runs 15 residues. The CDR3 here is CASSESITSIYEQYF. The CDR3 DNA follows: TGCGCCAGCAGTGAGTCGATAACCTCAATCTACGAGCAGTACTTC.

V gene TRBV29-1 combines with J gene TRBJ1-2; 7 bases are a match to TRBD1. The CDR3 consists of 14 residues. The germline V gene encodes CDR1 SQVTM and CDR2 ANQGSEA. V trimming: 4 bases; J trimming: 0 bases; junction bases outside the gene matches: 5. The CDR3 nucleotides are TGCAGCGTTGGCCGGGACAGAGCTAACTATGGCTACACCTTC. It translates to CSVGRDRANYGYTF.